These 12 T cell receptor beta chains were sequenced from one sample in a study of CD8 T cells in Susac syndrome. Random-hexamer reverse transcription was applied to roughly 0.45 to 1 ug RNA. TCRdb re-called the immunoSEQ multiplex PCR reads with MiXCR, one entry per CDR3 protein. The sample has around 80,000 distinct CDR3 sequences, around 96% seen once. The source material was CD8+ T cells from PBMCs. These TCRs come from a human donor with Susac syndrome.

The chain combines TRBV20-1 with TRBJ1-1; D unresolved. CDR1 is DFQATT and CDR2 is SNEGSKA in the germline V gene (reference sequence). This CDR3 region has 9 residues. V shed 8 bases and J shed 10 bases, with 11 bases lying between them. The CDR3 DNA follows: TGCAGTTCCGACGAGGGAGCTTTCTTT. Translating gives CSSDEGAFF.

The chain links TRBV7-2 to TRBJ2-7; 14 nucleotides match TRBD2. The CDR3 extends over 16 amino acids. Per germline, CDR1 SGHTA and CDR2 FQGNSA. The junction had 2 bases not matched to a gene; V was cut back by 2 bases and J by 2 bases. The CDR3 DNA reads TGTGCCAGCAGCTTACCGGGACTAGCGGGGGCCTACGAGCAGTACGTC. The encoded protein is CASSLPGLAGAYEQYV.

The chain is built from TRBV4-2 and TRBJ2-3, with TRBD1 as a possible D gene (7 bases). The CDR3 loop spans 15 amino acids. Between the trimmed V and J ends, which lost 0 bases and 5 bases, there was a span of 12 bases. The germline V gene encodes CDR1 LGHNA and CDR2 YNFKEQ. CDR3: CASSQERGREDTQYF. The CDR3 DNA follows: TGTGCCAGCAGCCAAGAAAGGGGGCGGGAAGATACGCAGTATTTT.

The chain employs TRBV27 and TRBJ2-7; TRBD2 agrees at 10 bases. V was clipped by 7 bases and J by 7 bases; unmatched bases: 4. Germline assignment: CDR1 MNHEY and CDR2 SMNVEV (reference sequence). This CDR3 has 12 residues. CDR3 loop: CASTSGRGEQYF. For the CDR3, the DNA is TGTGCCAGCACTAGCGGGAGAGGTGAGCAGTACTTC.

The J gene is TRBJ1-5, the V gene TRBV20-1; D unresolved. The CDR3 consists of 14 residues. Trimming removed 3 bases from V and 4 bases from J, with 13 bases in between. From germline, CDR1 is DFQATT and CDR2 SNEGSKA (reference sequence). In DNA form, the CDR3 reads TGCAGTGCTAGGGGGAACAGTCAGAATCAGCCCCAGCATTTT. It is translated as CSARGNSQNQPQHF.

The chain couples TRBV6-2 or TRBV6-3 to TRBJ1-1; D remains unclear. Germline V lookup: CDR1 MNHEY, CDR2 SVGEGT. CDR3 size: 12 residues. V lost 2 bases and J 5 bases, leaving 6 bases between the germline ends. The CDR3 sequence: CASSYGITEAFF. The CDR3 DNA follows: TGTGCCAGCAGTTACGGGATTACTGAAGCTTTCTTT.

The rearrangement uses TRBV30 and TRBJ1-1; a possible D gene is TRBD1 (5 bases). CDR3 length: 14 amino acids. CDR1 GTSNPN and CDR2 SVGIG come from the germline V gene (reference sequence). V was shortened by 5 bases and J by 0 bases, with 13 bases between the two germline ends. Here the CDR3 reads CAWERDSMNTEAFF. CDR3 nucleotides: TGTGCCTGGGAACGTGACAGCATGAACACTGAAGCTTTCTTT.

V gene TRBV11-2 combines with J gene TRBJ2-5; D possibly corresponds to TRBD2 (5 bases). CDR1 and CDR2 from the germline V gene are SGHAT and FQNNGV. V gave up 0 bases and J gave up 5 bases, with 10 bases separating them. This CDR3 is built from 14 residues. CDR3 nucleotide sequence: TGTGCCAGCAGCTTAGAAACGGGGTTGGAGACCCAGTACTTC. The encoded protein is CASSLETGLETQYF.

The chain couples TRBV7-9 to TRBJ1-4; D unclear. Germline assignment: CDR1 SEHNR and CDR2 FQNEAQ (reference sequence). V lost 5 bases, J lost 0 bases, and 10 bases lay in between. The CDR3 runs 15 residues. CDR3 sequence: CASSGRRTTNEKLFF. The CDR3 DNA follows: TGTGCCAGCAGCGGACGACGGACAACTAATGAAAAACTGTTTTTT.

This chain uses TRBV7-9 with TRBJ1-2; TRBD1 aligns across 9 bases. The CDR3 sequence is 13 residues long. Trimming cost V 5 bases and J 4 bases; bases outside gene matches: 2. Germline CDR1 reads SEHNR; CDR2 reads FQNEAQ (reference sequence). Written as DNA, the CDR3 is TGTGCCAGCAGCAAGGGACAGGGCTATGGCTACACCTTC. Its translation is CASSKGQGYGYTF.

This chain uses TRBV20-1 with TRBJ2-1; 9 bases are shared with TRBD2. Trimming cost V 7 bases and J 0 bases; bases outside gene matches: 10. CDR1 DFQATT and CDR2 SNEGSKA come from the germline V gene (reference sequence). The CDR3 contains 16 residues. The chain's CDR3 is CSVPQRRGGSYNEQFF. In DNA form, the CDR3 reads TGCAGTGTCCCGCAGAGGCGGGGGGGCTCCTACAATGAGCAGTTCTTC.

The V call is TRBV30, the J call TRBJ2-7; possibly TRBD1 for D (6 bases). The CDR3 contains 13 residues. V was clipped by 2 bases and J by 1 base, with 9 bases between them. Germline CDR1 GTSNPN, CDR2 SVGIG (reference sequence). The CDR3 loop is CAWSQGPSYEQYF. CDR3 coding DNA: TGTGCCTGGAGTCAGGGGCCGTCCTACGAGCAGTACTTC.